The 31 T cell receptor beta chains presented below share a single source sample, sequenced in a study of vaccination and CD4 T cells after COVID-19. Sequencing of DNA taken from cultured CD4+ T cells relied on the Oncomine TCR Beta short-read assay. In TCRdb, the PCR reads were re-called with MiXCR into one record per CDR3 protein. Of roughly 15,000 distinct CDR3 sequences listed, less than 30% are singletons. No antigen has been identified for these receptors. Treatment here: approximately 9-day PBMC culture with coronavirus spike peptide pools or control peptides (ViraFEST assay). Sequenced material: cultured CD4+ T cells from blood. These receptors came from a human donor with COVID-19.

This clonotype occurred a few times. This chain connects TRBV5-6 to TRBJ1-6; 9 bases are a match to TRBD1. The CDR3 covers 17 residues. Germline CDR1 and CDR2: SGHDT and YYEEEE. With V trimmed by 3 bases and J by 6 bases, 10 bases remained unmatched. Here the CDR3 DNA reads TGTGCCAGCAGCTCTCTAAGGGGACAGGGATTTAATTCACCCCTCCACTTT. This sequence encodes CASSSLRGQGFNSPLHF.

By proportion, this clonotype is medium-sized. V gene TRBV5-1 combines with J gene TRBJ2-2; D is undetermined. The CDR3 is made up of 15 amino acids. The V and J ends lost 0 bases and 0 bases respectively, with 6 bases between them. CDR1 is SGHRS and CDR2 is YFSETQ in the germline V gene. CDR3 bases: TGCGCCAGCAGCTTGGTAGGGACGAACACCGGGGAGCTGTTTTTT. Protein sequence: CASSLVGTNTGELFF. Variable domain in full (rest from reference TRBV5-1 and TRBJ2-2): KAGVTQTPRYLIKTRGQQVTLSCSPISGHRSVSWYQQTPGQGLQFLFEYFSETQRNKGNFPGRFSGRQFSNSRSEMNVSTLELGDSALYLCASSLVGTNTGELFFGEGSRLTVL.

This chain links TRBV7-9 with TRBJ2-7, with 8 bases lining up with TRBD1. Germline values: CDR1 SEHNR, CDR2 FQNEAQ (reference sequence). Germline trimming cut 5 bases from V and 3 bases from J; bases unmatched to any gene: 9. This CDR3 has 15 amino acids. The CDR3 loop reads CASSPLGQGVYEQYF. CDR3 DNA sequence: TGTGCCAGCAGCCCACTAGGACAGGGAGTCTACGAGCAGTACTTC.

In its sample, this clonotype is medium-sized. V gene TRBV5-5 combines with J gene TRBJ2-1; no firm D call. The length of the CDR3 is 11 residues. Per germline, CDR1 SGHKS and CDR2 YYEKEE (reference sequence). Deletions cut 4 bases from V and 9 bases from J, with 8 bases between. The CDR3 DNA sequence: TGTGCCAGCAGCCCCGTAATTGAGCAGTTCTTC. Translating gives CASSPVIEQFF.

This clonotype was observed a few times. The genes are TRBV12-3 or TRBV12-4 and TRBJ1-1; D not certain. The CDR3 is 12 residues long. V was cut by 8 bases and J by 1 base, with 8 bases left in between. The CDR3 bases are TGTGCCAGCTATCCAGGGAACACTGAAGCTTTCTTT. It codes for CASYPGNTEAFF.

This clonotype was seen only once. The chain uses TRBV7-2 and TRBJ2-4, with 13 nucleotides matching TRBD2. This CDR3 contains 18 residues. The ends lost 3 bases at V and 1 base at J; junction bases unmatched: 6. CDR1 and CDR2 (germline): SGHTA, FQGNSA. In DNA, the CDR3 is TGTGCCAGCAGCTTTACTAGCGGGGGGGCGGGGGCCAAAAACATTCAGTACTTC. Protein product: CASSFTSGGAGAKNIQYF.

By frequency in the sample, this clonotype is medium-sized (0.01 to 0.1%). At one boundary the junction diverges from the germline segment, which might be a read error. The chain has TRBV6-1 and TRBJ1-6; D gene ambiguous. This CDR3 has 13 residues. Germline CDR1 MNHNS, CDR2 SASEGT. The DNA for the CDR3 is TGTGCCAGCAGCGAAGTCAATAATTCACCCCTCCACTTT. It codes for CASSEVNNSPLHF.

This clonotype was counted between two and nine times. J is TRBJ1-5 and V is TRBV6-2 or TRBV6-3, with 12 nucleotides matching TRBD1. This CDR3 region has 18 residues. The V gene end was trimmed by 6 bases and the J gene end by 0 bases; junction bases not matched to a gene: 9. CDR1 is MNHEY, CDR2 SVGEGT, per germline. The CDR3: CASSWDRGLRDSNQPQHF. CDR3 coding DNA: TGTGCCAGCAGCTGGGACAGGGGGCTACGAGATAGCAATCAGCCCCAGCATTTT.

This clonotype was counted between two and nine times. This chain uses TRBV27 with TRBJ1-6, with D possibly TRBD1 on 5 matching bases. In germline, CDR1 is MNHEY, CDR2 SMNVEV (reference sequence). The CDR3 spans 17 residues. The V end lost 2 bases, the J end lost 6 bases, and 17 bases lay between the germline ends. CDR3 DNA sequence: TGTGCCAGCAGTTTAAGGGCGGGACCGGCGACTAATTCACCCCTCCACTTT. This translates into CASSLRAGPATNSPLHF.

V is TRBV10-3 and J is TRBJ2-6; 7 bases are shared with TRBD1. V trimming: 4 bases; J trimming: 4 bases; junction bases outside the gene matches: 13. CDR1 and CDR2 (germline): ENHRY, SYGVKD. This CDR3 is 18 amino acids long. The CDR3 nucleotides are TGTGCCATCAGTGCGAACCAAGGGGGCAGGAGGGGGGCCAACGTCCTGACTTTC. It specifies CAISANQGGRRGANVLTF.

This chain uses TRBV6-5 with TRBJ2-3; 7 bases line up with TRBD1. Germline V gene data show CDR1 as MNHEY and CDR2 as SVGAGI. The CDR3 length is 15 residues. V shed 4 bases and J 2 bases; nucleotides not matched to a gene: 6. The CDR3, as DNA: TGTGCCAGCAGTTTCCGGGACAGACCCACAGATACGCAGTATTTT. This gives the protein CASSFRDRPTDTQYF.

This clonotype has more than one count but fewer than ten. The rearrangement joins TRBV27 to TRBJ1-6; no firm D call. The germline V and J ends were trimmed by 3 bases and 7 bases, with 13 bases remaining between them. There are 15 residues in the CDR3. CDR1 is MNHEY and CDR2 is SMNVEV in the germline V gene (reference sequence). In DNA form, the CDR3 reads TGTGCCAGCAGTTTCGGGGTCTTAATAAATTCACCCCTCCACTTT. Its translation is CASSFGVLINSPLHF.

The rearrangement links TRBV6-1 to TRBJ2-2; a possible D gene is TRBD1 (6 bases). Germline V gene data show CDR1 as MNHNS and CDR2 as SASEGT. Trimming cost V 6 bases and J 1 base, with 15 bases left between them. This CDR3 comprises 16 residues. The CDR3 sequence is CASSYTTGQNTGELFF. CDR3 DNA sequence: TGTGCCAGCAGCTATACAACGGGACAGAACACCGGGGAGCTGTTTTTT.

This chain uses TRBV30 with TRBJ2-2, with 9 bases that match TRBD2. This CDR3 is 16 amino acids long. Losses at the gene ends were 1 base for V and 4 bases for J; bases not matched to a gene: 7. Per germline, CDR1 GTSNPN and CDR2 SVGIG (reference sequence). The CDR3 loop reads CAWSGAGGRGTGELFF. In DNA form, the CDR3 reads TGTGCCTGGAGTGGAGCGGGGGGCAGGGGCACCGGGGAGCTGTTTTTT.

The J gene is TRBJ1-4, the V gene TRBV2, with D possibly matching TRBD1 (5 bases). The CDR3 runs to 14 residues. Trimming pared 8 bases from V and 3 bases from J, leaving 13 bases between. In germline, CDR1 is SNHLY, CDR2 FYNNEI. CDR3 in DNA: TGTGCCAGCTCGGGGCCAACACCTAATGAAAAACTGTTTTTT. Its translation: CASSGPTPNEKLFF. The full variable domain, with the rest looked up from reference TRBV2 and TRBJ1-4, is EPEVTQTPSHQVTQMGQEVILRCVPISNHLYFYWYRQILGQKVEFLVSFYNNEISEKSEIFDDQFSVERPDGSNFTLKIRSTKLEDSAMYFCASSGPTPNEKLFFGSGTQLSVL.

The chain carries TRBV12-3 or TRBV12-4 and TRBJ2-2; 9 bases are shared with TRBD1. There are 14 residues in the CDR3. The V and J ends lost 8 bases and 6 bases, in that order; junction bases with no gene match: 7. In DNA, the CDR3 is TGTGCCAGCGATGGACAGGGGTTTCCCGGGGAGCTGTTTTTT. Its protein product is CASDGQGFPGELFF.

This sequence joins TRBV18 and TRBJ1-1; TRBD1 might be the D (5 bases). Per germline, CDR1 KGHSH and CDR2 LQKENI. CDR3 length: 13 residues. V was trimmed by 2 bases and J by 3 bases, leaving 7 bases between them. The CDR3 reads CASSPWGYTEAFF. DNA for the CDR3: TGTGCCAGCTCACCATGGGGGTACACTGAAGCTTTCTTT.

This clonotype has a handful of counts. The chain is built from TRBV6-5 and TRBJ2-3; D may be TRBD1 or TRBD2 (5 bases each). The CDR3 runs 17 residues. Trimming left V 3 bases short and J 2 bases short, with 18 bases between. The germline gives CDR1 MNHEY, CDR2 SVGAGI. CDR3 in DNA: TGTGCCAGCAGTTATAGGCCGAAGGCAGGGACCACAGATACGCAGTATTTT. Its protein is CASSYRPKAGTTDTQYF.

The CDR3 spells CASSDSGKGYTF. The CDR3 DNA is TGTGCCAGCAGTGACTCCGGCAAGGGCTACACCTTC. The gene calls are TRBV6-4 and TRBJ1-2; D gene ambiguous. CDR3 length: 12 residues. Trimming stripped 0 bases from V and 8 bases from J, with 7 bases between. Germline CDR1 and CDR2: MRHNA and SNTAGT.

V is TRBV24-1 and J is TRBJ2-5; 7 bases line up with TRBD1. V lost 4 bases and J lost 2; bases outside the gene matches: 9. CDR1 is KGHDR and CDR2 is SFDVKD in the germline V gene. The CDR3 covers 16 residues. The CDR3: CATSDPTTGRQETQYF. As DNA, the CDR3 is TGTGCCACCAGTGACCCAACGACAGGGCGGCAAGAGACCCAGTACTTC.

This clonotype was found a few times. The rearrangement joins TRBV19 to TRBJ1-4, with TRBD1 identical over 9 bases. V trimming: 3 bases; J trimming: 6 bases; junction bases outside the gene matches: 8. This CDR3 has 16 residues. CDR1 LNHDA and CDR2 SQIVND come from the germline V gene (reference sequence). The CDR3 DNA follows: TGTGCCAGTAGTATGTCCCTCGGGACAGGGCATGAAAAACTGTTTTTT. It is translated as CASSMSLGTGHEKLFF.

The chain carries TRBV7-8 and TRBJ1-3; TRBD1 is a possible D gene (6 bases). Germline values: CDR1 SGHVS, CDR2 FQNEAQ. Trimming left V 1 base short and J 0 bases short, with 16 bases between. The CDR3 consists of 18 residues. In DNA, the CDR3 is TGTGCCAGCAGCTTAGAAAGGGACAATCGCATCTCTGGAAACACCATATATTTT. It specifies CASSLERDNRISGNTIYF.

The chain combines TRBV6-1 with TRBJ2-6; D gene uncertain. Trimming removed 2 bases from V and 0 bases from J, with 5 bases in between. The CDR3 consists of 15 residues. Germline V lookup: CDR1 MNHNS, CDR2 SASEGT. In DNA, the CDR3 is TGTGCCAGCAGTGAACCCGCCTCTGGGGCCAACGTCCTGACTTTC. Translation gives CASSEPASGANVLTF.

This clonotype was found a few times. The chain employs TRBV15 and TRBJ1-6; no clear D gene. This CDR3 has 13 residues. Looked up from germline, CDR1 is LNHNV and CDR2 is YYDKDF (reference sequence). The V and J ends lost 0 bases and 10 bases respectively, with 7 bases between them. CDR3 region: CATSRDLGSPLHF. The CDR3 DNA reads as TGTGCCACCAGCAGAGATTTAGGATCACCCCTCCACTTT.

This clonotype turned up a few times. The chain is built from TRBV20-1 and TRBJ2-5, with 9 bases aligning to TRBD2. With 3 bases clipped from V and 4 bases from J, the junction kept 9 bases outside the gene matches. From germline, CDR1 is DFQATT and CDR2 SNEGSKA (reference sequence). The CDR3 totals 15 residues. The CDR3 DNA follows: TGCAGTGCTAGTCCGTTAGCGGGGGTCTCAGAGACCCAGTACTTC. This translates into CSASPLAGVSETQYF.

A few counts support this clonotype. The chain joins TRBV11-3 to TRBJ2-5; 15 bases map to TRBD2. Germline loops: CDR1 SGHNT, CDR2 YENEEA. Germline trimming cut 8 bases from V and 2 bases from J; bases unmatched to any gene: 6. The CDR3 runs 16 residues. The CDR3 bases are TGTGCCAGCGCGATCGGACTAGCGGGGGGGCAAGAGACCCAGTACTTC. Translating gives CASAIGLAGGQETQYF.

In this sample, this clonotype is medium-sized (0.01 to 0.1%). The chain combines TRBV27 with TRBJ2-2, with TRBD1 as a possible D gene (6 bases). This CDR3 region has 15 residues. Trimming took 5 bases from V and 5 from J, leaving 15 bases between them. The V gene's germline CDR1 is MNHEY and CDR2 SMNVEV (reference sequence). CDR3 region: CASSQSRGWTGELFF. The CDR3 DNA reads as TGTGCCAGCAGTCAGTCCAGGGGATGGACCGGGGAGCTGTTTTTT.

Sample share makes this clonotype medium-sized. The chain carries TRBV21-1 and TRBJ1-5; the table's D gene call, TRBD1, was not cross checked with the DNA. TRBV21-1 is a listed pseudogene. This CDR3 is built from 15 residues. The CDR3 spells CASRVTGKGGQPQHF. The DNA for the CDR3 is TGTGCCAGCAGGGTCACAGGGAAAGGCGGTCAGCCCCAGCATTTT.

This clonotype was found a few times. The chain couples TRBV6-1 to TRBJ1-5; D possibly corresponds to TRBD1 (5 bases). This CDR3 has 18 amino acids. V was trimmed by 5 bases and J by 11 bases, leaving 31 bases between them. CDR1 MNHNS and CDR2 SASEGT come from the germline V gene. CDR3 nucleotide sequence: TGTGCCAGCAGTCCCCCCCCCGCATCCTTCACGGGGGACGCGACCCAGCATTTT. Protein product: CASSPPPASFTGDATQHF.

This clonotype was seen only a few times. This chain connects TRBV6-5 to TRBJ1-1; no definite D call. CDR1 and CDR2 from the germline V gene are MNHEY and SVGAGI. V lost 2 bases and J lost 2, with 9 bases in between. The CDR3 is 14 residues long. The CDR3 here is CASSYRGFNTEAFF. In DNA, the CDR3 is TGTGCCAGCAGTTACCGAGGTTTTAACACTGAAGCTTTCTTT.

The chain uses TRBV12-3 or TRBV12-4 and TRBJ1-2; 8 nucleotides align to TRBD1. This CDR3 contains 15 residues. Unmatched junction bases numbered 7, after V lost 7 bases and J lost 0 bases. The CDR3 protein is CASTVDRDPNYGYTF. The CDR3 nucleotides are TGTGCCAGCACCGTGGACAGGGATCCTAACTATGGCTACACCTTC.